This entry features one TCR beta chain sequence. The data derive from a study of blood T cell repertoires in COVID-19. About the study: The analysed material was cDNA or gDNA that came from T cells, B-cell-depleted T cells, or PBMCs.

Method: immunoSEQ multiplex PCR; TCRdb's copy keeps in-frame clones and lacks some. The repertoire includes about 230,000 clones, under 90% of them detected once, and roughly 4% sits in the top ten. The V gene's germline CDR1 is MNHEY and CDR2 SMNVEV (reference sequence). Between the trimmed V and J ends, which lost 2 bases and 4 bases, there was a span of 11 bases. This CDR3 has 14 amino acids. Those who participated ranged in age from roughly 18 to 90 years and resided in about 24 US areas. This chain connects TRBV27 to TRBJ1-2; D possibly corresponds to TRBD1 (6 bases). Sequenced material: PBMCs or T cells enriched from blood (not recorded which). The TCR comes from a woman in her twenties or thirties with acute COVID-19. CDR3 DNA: TGTGCCAGCAGTTTACACGACAGGATCTATGGCTACACCTTC. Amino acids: CASSLHDRIYGYTF.